The rows below give T cell receptor beta chains drawn from one sample of a study of CD8 T cells in ankylosing spondylitis. TCRdb used MiXCR to reprocess the 5' RACE reads, holding one entry per CDR3 protein. The sample has under 950,000 distinct CDR3 sequences; 15% to 20% are singletons. The sample comprised blood, either unsorted or a sorted T cell fraction (not recorded which). All receptors come from a male donor with ankylosing spondylitis. Each CDR3 is given with its conserved first and last residue. A D gene is named only where the DNA matches it firmly. Part of the rows lack a size; the others show once, few, many or a class for expanded clones.

j_call | d_call | clone_size | v_call | cdr3_aa | cdr3_nt
TRBJ2-7 | - | - | TRBV6-2/TRBV6-3 | CASRVAGAGEQYF | TGTGCCAGCAGGGTTGCAGGGGCGGGCGAGCAGTACTTC
TRBJ2-3 | - | few | TRBV21-1 | CASSKVTLARGHSTDTQYF | TGTGCCAGCAGCAAAGTTACCCTAGCCAGGGGCCATAGCACAGATACGCAGTATTTT
TRBJ2-6 | TRBD1 | - | TRBV11-2 | CASSPRTGHLSGANVLTF | TGTGCCAGCAGCCCCCGGACAGGGCACCTCTCTGGGGCCAACGTCCTGACTTTC
TRBJ2-3 | TRBD2 | - | TRBV10-3 | CAISEVDLRAGDTQYF | TGTGCCATCAGTGAAGTGGACCTTAGAGCGGGGGATACGCAGTATTTT
TRBJ1-6 | - | many | TRBV20-1 | CSVSTIVVSPLHF | TGCAGTGTTTCGACGATTGTGGTTTCACCCCTCCACTTT
TRBJ1-5 | - | few | TRBV10-3 | CAISGGNNQPQHF | TGTGCCATCAGTGGAGGAAACAATCAGCCCCAGCATTTT
TRBJ2-2 | - | - | TRBV29-1 | CSVRAGETGELFF | TGCAGCGTTCGGGCAGGGGAGACCGGGGAGCTGTTTTTT
TRBJ2-1 | - | once | TRBV6-1 | CASSPTPTGSSYNEQFF | TGTGCCAGCAGTCCGACCCCAACAGGGAGCTCCTACAATGAGCAGTTCTTC
TRBJ2-5 | TRBD2 | - | TRBV7-3 | CASSHKTGGQETQYF | TGTGCCAGCAGCCACAAGACGGGGGGCCAAGAGACCCAGTACTTC
TRBJ2-7 | - | - | TRBV10-3 | CASTLGQGPYEQYF | TGTGCCAGCACCCTAGGTCAAGGGCCCTACGAGCAGTACTTC
TRBJ1-1 | - | many | TRBV5-1 | CASSLVGGSGTEAFF | TGCGCCAGCAGCTTGGTGGGAGGGAGCGGCACTGAAGCTTTCTTT
TRBJ1-6 | - | few | TRBV7-8 | CASSPLGGADSPLHF | TGTGCCAGCAGCCCACTTGGGGGGGCAGACTCACCCCTCCACTTT
TRBJ2-5 | - | few | TRBV2 | CASSESRQMQETQYF | TGTGCCAGCAGTGAATCACGGCAGATGCAAGAGACCCAGTACTTC
TRBJ2-1 | TRBD1 | - | TRBV19 | CATRQGTYNEQFF | TGTGCCACCCGACAGGGGACTTACAATGAGCAGTTCTTC
TRBJ2-1 | TRBD2 | - | TRBV6-2/TRBV6-3 | CASSYGASGGGHNEQFF | TGTGCCAGCAGTTATGGGGCTAGCGGGGGAGGGCACAATGAGCAGTTCTTC
TRBJ2-1 | TRBD2 | - | TRBV4-3 | CASSQEGAGPYNEQFF | TGCGCCAGCAGCCAAGAGGGAGCGGGACCCTACAATGAGCAGTTCTTC
TRBJ2-1 | - | - | TRBV2 | CASSGMGPGGDEQFF | TGTGCCAGCAGTGGGATGGGCCCAGGTGGGGATGAGCAGTTCTTC
TRBJ2-3 | TRBD1 | few | TRBV4-1 | CASSQAQGDFTDTQYF | TGCGCCAGCAGCCAAGCCCAGGGGGATTTTACAGATACGCAGTATTTT
TRBJ2-7 | - | - | TRBV9 | CASSLGPFTYEQYF | TGTGCCAGCAGCTTGGGACCGTTTACCTACGAGCAGTACTTC
TRBJ1-2 | - | - | TRBV20-1 | CSAITGNYGYTF | TGCAGTGCTATTACAGGGAACTATGGCTACACCTTC
TRBJ2-3 | TRBD2 | few | TRBV18 | CASSPLPQASGRGTDTQYF | TGTGCCAGCTCACCACTACCCCAAGCTAGCGGGAGAGGCACAGATACGCAGTATTTT
TRBJ1-4 | TRBD1 | - | TRBV29-1 | CSVDTGQVNEKLFF | TGCAGCGTTGATACGGGACAGGTGAATGAAAAACTGTTTTTT
TRBJ2-7 | TRBD2 | - | TRBV29-1 | CSVARFAGGYEQYF | TGCAGCGTTGCTCGGTTTGCGGGGGGCTACGAGCAGTACTTC
TRBJ1-2 | TRBD1 | - | TRBV6-2/TRBV6-3 | CASSYSGTGLGYGYTF | TGTGCCAGCAGTTACTCCGGGACAGGGTTGGGCTATGGCTACACCTTC
TRBJ2-2 | - | few | TRBV12-5 | CASGLRPGGVRGTGELFF | TGTGCTAGTGGTTTGAGGCCAGGGGGGGTTCGAGGCACCGGGGAGCTGTTTTTT
TRBJ1-1 | TRBD1 | few | TRBV20-1 | CSARVGGRDTEAFF | TGCAGTGCTAGAGTAGGGGGCAGGGACACTGAAGCTTTCTTT
TRBJ2-1 | TRBD1 | few | TRBV5-5 | CASSSPGQGPSQFF | TGTGCCAGCAGCTCCCCGGGACAGGGTCCGAGCCAGTTCTTC
TRBJ2-1 | - | - | TRBV29-1 | CSVERGGSDEQFF | TGCAGCGTTGAGCGCGGTGGGAGCGATGAGCAGTTCTTC
TRBJ2-3 | - | - | TRBV12-3/TRBV12-4 | CASSLVPRDTQYF | TGTGCCAGCAGTTTAGTCCCCCGAGATACGCAGTATTTT
TRBJ2-5 | TRBD2 | few | TRBV6-2/TRBV6-3 | CASSYSGLEETQYF | TGTGCCAGCAGTTACTCGGGACTAGAAGAGACCCAGTACTTC
TRBJ2-5 | - | - | TRBV20-1 | CSASGDGTDETQYF | TGCAGTGCTAGCGGGGACGGGACGGATGAGACCCAGTACTTC
TRBJ2-2 | TRBD2 | few | TRBV10-2 | CASSERLATGELFF | TGCGCCAGCAGTGAGCGACTAGCCACCGGGGAGCTGTTTTTT
TRBJ2-1 | - | - | TRBV5-1 | CASSLLVGDNEQFF | TGCGCCAGCAGCTTGTTGGTAGGTGACAATGAGCAGTTCTTC
TRBJ2-2 | TRBD1 | few | TRBV7-8 | CASSSHRGTGELFF | TGTGCCAGCAGCTCCCACAGGGGCACCGGGGAGCTGTTTTTT
TRBJ2-7 | TRBD1 | few | TRBV27 | CASSSTGTGGEQYF | TGTGCCAGCAGTTCCACCGGGACAGGGGGCGAGCAGTACTTC
TRBJ2-5 | - | - | TRBV7-2 | CASSLGGERGTQYF | TGTGCCAGCAGCTTAGGGGGAGAACGGGGGACCCAGTACTTC
TRBJ2-1 | TRBD2 | few | TRBV20-1 | CSARTSGRSNEQFF | TGCAGTGCTCGTACTAGCGGGAGGTCAAATGAGCAGTTCTTC
TRBJ2-7 | TRBD2 | - | TRBV4-2 | CASSQEARGGLAAYEQYF | TGTGCCAGCAGCCAAGAAGCCCGGGGAGGACTAGCGGCCTACGAGCAGTACTTC
TRBJ2-7 | TRBD2 | - | TRBV3-1 | CASSQPSTSGPYEQYF | TGTGCCAGCAGCCAACCCTCGACTAGCGGGCCCTACGAGCAGTACTTC
TRBJ1-6 | - | - | TRBV6-5 | CASSYPPGRASNSPLHF | TGTGCCAGCAGTTACCCCCCCGGCCGGGCCTCAAATTCACCCCTCCACTTT
TRBJ2-1 | - | - | TRBV11-2 | CASSQSLYNEQFF | TGTGCCAGCAGCCAATCCCTATACAATGAGCAGTTCTTC
TRBJ2-3 | TRBD2 | - | TRBV5-6 | CASSFYRRGSSTDTQYF | TGTGCCAGCAGCTTCTATAGGCGGGGGTCTAGCACAGATACGCAGTATTTT
TRBJ1-1 | - | few | TRBV20-1 | CSARGTAHLEAFF | TGCAGTGCTAGAGGGACAGCTCACCTTGAAGCTTTCTTT
TRBJ2-1 | TRBD2 | - | TRBV2 | CASSGNRGVSYNEQFF | TGTGCCAGCTCCGGCAACCGGGGGGTATCCTACAATGAGCAGTTCTTC
TRBJ2-1 | - | many | TRBV5-1 | CASSLDGALHNEQFF | TGCGCCAGCAGCTTGGACGGAGCCCTGCACAATGAGCAGTTCTTC